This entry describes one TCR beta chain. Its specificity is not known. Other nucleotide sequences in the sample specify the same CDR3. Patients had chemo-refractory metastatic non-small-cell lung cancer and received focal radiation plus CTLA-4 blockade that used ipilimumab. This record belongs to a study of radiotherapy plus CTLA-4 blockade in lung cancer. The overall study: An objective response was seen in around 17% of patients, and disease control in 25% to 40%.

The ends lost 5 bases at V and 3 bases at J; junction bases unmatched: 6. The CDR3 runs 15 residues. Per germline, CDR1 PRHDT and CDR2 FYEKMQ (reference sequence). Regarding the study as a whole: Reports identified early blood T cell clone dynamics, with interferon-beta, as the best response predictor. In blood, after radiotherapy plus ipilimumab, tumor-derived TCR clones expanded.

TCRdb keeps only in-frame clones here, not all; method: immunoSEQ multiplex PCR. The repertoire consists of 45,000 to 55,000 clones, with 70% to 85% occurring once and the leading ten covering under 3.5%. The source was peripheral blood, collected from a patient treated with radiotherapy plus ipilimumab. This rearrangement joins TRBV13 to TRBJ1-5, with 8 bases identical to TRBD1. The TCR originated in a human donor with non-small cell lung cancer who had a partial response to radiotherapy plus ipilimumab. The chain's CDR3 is CASSTGQGVNQPQHF. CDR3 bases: TGTGCCAGCAGCACCGGACAGGGTGTCAATCAGCCCCAGCATTTT.